The clone carrying this T cell receptor beta chain was observed a few times. The V gene lost 4 bases and the J gene lost 1 base, with 8 bases spanning the gap. The CDR3 runs to 15 residues. Looked up from germline, CDR1 is MNHEY and CDR2 is SMNVEV (reference sequence). These data come from a study of human T cells and chemical hapten exposure. Study context: Mainly, slight library volume differences in the pool made TCR yields vary.

Total RNA was extracted from unfractionated whole blood. Unique molecular identifiers were attached to individual cDNA molecules within the library. TCRdb used MiXCR to reprocess the 5' RACE reads, holding one entry per CDR3 protein. The table has about 120,000 distinct CDR3 sequences, 19% seen once. This receptor was identified in a human donor in good health. V and J are TRBV27 and TRBJ1-6; the D is unclear. The CDR3 is CASSSTFSYNSPLHF. For the CDR3, the DNA is TGTGCCAGCAGTTCTACCTTTTCCTATAATTCACCCCTCCACTTT.